One sample yielded the 11 T cell receptor beta chains listed below, sequenced in a study of blood T cells in healthy people across ages (dated by TCRdb to 2015 to 2017). The protocol used for the library was 5' RACE. Sequenced using an Illumina HiSeq 2500. A second PCR of about 7 to 12 cycles was performed with a sample-barcoded 5' primer and a J-beta primer mix. TCRdb handled the public reads itself, with Q25 trimming in fastp and clone calling in MiXCR, and kept productive beta chains. Each entry merges the rows of one CDR3 protein and shows their most common DNA and genes. For this sample the table gives about 580,000 distinct CDR3 sequences, of which roughly 43% were detected only once. The ten biggest clones cover approximately 23% of the sample. Material: blood. All receptors come from an older man in good health.

Ten or more counts support this clonotype. J is TRBJ2-1 and V is TRBV6-6; D uncertain. Germline V CDR1 and CDR2: MNHNY, SVGAGI (reference sequence). The CDR3 is 14 amino acids. V gave up 0 bases and J gave up 6 bases, with 9 bases separating them. CDR3 loop: CASSYSSVGNEQFF. The CDR3, as DNA: TGTGCCAGCAGTTACTCTTCGGTCGGCAATGAGCAGTTCTTC.

This clonotype occurred a few times. This sequence joins TRBV18 and TRBJ2-1; the D is unclear. The CDR3 runs to 14 residues. Germline V CDR1 and CDR2: KGHSH, LQKENI. The V gene lost 3 bases and the J gene lost 9 bases, with 15 bases spanning the gap. The CDR3 loop is CASSPDQTYGEQFF. DNA of the CDR3: TGTGCCAGCTCACCCGACCAGACGTACGGTGAGCAGTTCTTC.

The V and J genes are TRBV20-1 and TRBJ1-1, with no clear D. The CDR3 loop spans 12 amino acids. V was shortened by 3 bases and J by 4 bases, with 9 bases between the two germline ends. The germline V gene encodes CDR1 DFQATT and CDR2 SNEGSKA (reference sequence). The CDR3 here is CSARDPLTEAFF. The DNA for the CDR3 is TGCAGTGCTAGGGACCCACTCACTGAAGCTTTCTTT.

This clonotype was observed once. The V and J genes are TRBV3-1 and TRBJ2-1, with unresolved D. The tail of the sequence fits TRBJ2-7 better, so the J call may be wrong. Germline V gives CDR1 LGHDT, CDR2 YNNKEL (reference sequence). This CDR3 contains 11 residues. In DNA, the CDR3 is TGTGCCAGCAGCCAATGTTACGAGCAGTACTTC. It translates to CASSQCYEQYF.

V is TRBV20-1 and J is TRBJ2-5; D remains ambiguous. This CDR3 spans 15 amino acids. V lost 3 bases and J 2 bases, leaving 16 bases between the germline ends. Germline loops: CDR1 DFQATT, CDR2 SNEGSKA (reference sequence). CDR3 sequence (DNA): TGCAGTGCTAGTTTGAAGGGCGGTGCACAAGAGACCCAGTACTTC. Translated, it gives CSASLKGGAQETQYF.

The rearrangement uses TRBV6-2 or TRBV6-3 and TRBJ1-2; D unresolved. Germline CDR1 MNHEY, CDR2 SVGEGT. Trimming removed 6 bases from V and 8 bases from J, with 13 bases in between. CDR3 length: 12 residues. The CDR3 DNA sequence: TGTGCCAGCAGCCACGGGGATCGCGGCTACACCTTC. This codes for CASSHGDRGYTF.

V and J are TRBV6-1 and TRBJ2-7; TRBD2 is a possible D gene (6 bases). Germline V gene lookup returns CDR1 MNHNS and CDR2 SASEGT. This CDR3 has 15 residues. Between the trimmed V and J ends, which lost 1 base and 2 bases, there was a span of 12 bases. The CDR3 nucleotides read TGTGCCAGCAGTGAAGGGGGAGGCAGGGCCTACGAGCAGTACTTC. Its protein product is CASSEGGGRAYEQYF.

The rearrangement joins TRBV12-3 or TRBV12-4 to TRBJ2-1, with D possibly matching TRBD1 (5 bases). V dropped 3 bases and J dropped 5 bases, with 8 bases sitting between them. The CDR3 is made up of 13 amino acids. The CDR3 nucleotides are TGTGCCAGCAGTTTTAGACAGAACAATGAGCAGTTCTTC. It translates to CASSFRQNNEQFF.

This clonotype turned up a few times. The DNA for the CDR3 is TGTGCCAGCAGCTTGGCTAGCGGGGGGGCCTACAATGAGCAGTTCTTC. Protein product: CASSLASGGAYNEQFF. The chain carries TRBV7-2 and TRBJ2-1, with TRBD2 matching 12 bases. Looked up from germline, CDR1 is SGHTA and CDR2 is FQGNSA. CDR3 length: 16 residues. V shed 3 bases and J 2 bases; nucleotides not matched to a gene: 2.

This sequence joins TRBV20-1 and TRBJ2-1, with D maybe TRBD2 (5 bases). CDR1 and CDR2 from the germline V gene are DFQATT and SNEGSKA (reference sequence). This CDR3 spans 12 amino acids. CDR3 amino acids: CRAGGPGYEQFF. The CDR3 DNA reads TGCAGGGCGGGCGGCCCGGGATATGAGCAGTTCTTC.

This chain uses TRBV7-2 with TRBJ2-1; D is possibly TRBD1 (5 bases). V was trimmed by 5 bases and J by 8 bases, leaving 13 bases between them. Germline V gives CDR1 SGHTA, CDR2 FQGNSA. The CDR3 is 13 amino acids. CDR3: CASSPPRVHEQFF. The CDR3 DNA follows: TGTGCCAGCAGCCCACCCAGGGTCCATGAGCAGTTCTTC.